This TCR beta chain derives from a study of blood T cell repertoires in COVID-19. As processed by the authors: Amplification of reference gene primers was used by the study to estimate nucleated cell counts. Data came from immunoSEQ multiplex PCR; TCRdb stores just in-frame clones and leaves some out. V, J and clone size are those of that table, while D and trimming were read from the DNA. Of hundreds of thousands of clones listed, about nine tenths were seen once; the top ten hold roughly 1.4%. Germline V gene lookup returns CDR1 DFQATT and CDR2 SNEGSKA (reference sequence). This CDR3 spans 11 amino acids. This clone was detected only a few times.

This chain connects TRBV20-1 to TRBJ2-7; tentative D call: TRBD2 (5 bases). The material sequenced was peripheral blood. This receptor was taken from a woman aged 30 to 39 with active or convalescent COVID-19. CDR3 DNA sequence: TGCACCATGAGGGCGGGCTACGAGCAGTACTTC. This codes for CTMRAGYEQYF.